These 29 T cell receptor beta chains share one sample of origin, sequenced in a study of PD-L1 blockade in urothelial cancer. The repertoire was sequenced with immunoSEQ multiplex PCR; TCRdb's copy has only in-frame clones and lacks some. Counted here are fewer than 95,000 clones, 84% occurring once; the ten biggest clones make up roughly 2%. Time point defined: pretreatment peripheral blood. The input for sequencing was PBMCs, taken around atezolizumab (anti-PD-L1) treatment. The receptors originated from a man aged 60 to 69 with urothelial cancer.

This clone has just one count. The rearrangement links TRBV4-2 to TRBJ2-7; 8 positions agree with TRBD2. The CDR3 consists of 15 residues. The V and J ends lost 1 base and 4 bases, in that order; junction bases with no gene match: 6. Germline assignment: CDR1 LGHNA and CDR2 YNFKEQ. CDR3 in amino acids: CASSQVSGSGYEQYF. For the CDR3, the DNA is TGTGCCAGCAGCCAAGTGAGCGGGAGCGGTTACGAGCAGTACTTC.

This sequence joins TRBV4-1 and TRBJ1-6; tentatively, D is TRBD1 (6 bases). V dropped 0 bases and J dropped 10 bases, with 13 bases sitting between them. Germline-derived CDR1 and CDR2 are MGHRA and YSYEKL. The CDR3 has 15 residues. CDR3 sequence reads: CASSQDRGRRSPLHF. DNA for the CDR3: TGCGCCAGCAGCCAAGACAGGGGTAGGCGGTCACCCCTCCACTTT.

The J gene is TRBJ1-1, the V gene TRBV5-1, with 7 positions matching TRBD1. Losses at the gene ends were 2 bases for V and 1 base for J; bases not matched to a gene: 5. Germline V CDR1 and CDR2: SGHRS, YFSETQ. The CDR3 loop spans 15 amino acids. CDR3 nucleotide sequence: TGCGCCAGCAGCTTTCGGACAGGATCGAACACTGAAGCTTTCTTT. Its translation is CASSFRTGSNTEAFF.

On this clone: Other DNA sequences in this specimen translate into the identical CDR3. The chain uses TRBV30 and TRBJ1-1; tentatively, D is TRBD1 (5 bases). CDR1 GTSNPN and CDR2 SVGIG come from the germline V gene (reference sequence). The ends were cut back, 2 bases at V and 2 bases at J, with 9 bases in the middle. This CDR3 has 13 residues. The CDR3 reads CAWSRQGNTEAFF. CDR3 nucleotides: TGTGCCTGGAGTAGGCAGGGAAACACTGAAGCTTTCTTT.

The count of this clone is one. J is TRBJ1-1 and V is TRBV10-2, with D unresolved. V was cut by 2 bases and J by 1 base, with 14 bases left in between. Germline V gene data show CDR1 as WSHSY and CDR2 as SAAADI. The CDR3 totals 16 residues. CDR3: CASSEPYSTPNTEAFF. CDR3 nucleotides: TGCGCCAGCAGTGAGCCATACAGCACACCGAACACTGAAGCTTTCTTT.

This chain uses TRBV5-1 with TRBJ2-3, with D hard to call. Germline CDR1 and CDR2: SGHRS and YFSETQ. Trimming cost V 0 bases and J 6 bases, with 8 bases left between them. This CDR3 comprises 13 residues. In DNA form, the CDR3 reads TGCGCCAGCAGCTTGGAGCCAGGCGATACGCAGTATTTT. Translation gives CASSLEPGDTQYF.

The V call is TRBV6-5, the J call TRBJ2-2, with 11 bases fitting TRBD2. J gave up 4 bases and V 6 bases, and 4 bases lay outside the gene matches. The CDR3 covers 15 residues. CDR1 is MNHEY and CDR2 is SVGAGI in the germline V gene. DNA of the CDR3: TGTGCCAGCAGCCTTAGCGGGAGGGCCACCGGGGAGCTGTTTTTT. Translating gives CASSLSGRATGELFF.

V is TRBV5-1 and J is TRBJ2-2; possible D gene TRBD1, 6 bases. There are 16 residues in the CDR3. Between the trimmed V and J ends, which lost 0 bases and 3 bases, there was a span of 12 bases. Germline CDR1 and CDR2: SGHRS and YFSETQ. The CDR3 DNA sequence: TGCGCCAGCAGCTTGGCCCAGGGGCATTACACCGGGGAGCTGTTTTTT. Its protein is CASSLAQGHYTGELFF.

This clone was recorded once. The chain employs TRBV6-5 and TRBJ2-4; perhaps TRBD2 as D (6 bases). V lost 3 bases to trimming and J lost 2 bases, with 14 bases between them. In germline, CDR1 is MNHEY, CDR2 SVGAGI. The CDR3 extends over 16 amino acids. DNA for the CDR3: TGTGCCAGCAGTTATGTTTGGGGAGGATCCAAAAACATTCAGTACTTC. Protein: CASSYVWGGSKNIQYF.

The chain links TRBV5-1 to TRBJ1-1, with TRBD1 as a possible D gene (5 bases). This CDR3 has 14 amino acids. V lost 5 bases and J 7 bases, leaving 18 bases between the germline ends. CDR1 and CDR2 (germline): SGHRS, YFSETQ. CDR3 bases: TGCGCCAGCAGACCGGCCGGGGGATCTGTTGAAGCTTTCTTT. Amino acids: CASRPAGGSVEAFF.

The sample holds a few counts of this clone. This chain links TRBV2 with TRBJ2-1; possible D gene TRBD2, 6 bases. The CDR3 sequence is 14 residues long. The V gene lost 6 bases and the J gene lost 0 bases, with 9 bases spanning the gap. Germline V gives CDR1 SNHLY, CDR2 FYNNEI. The DNA of the CDR3 is TGTGCCAGCAGCTTGGACTACTCCTACAATGAGCAGTTCTTC. This encodes CASSLDYSYNEQFF.

The chain employs TRBV5-1 and TRBJ2-7; tentative D call: TRBD2 (5 bases). Germline CDR1 and CDR2: SGHRS and YFSETQ. V lost 0 bases and J lost 3, with 13 bases in between. This CDR3 is built from 15 residues. DNA for the CDR3: TGCGCCAGCAGCTTGGGATCTGCGAGGGACTACGAGCAGTACTTC. It translates to CASSLGSARDYEQYF.

This clone was counted a single time. This chain joins TRBV5-1 and TRBJ2-7; D is uncertain. V lost 0 bases and J 5 bases, leaving 3 bases between the germline ends. CDR1 and CDR2 from the germline V gene are SGHRS and YFSETQ. The CDR3 loop spans 11 amino acids. The CDR3 sequence: CASSLGHEQYF. The CDR3 coding sequence is TGCGCCAGCAGCTTGGGGCACGAGCAGTACTTC.

V usage is TRBV30 and J usage is TRBJ1-3; D gene ambiguous. CDR1 GTSNPN and CDR2 SVGIG come from the germline V gene (reference sequence). Trimming pared 3 bases from V and 9 bases from J, leaving 15 bases between. The CDR3 runs 13 residues. As DNA, the CDR3 is TGTGCCTGGAGCCCGTTCCGTCCCCCCACCATATATTTT. It codes for CAWSPFRPPTIYF.

This clone was observed once. This chain joins TRBV19 and TRBJ1-5; D remains unclear. The V end was cut by 3 bases, the J end by 1 base, with 16 bases between. CDR3 length: 17 residues. The germline CDR1 and CDR2 sequences are LNHDA and SQIVND (reference sequence). CDR3 sequence: CASSMTPQRRSNQPQHF. The CDR3 region has the DNA TGTGCCAGTAGTATGACCCCTCAAAGGAGGAGCAATCAGCCCCAGCATTTT.

The rearrangement links TRBV19 to TRBJ2-7, with 8 bases lining up with TRBD2. The ends lost 1 base at V and 6 bases at J; junction bases unmatched: 8. CDR1 is LNHDA and CDR2 is SQIVND in the germline V gene (reference sequence). CDR3 size: 15 residues. The CDR3 nucleotides read TGTGCCAGTAGTATAGGGGCCGGGGGGGTCTTCGAGCAGTACTTC. Translating it yields CASSIGAGGVFEQYF. The whole variable domain, filled in from reference TRBV19 and TRBJ2-7, reads DGGITQSPKYLFRKEGQNVTLSCEQNLNHDAMYWYRQDPGQGLRLIYYSQIVNDFQKGDIAEGYSVSREKKESFPLTVTSAQKNPTAFYLCASSIGAGGVFEQYFGPGTRLTVT.

This clone was seen a handful of times. The chain recombines TRBV28 with TRBJ1-2; no firm D call. From germline, CDR1 is MDHEN and CDR2 SYDVKM. There are 12 residues in the CDR3. Trimming took 3 bases from V and 2 from J, leaving 4 bases between them. The CDR3 sequence: CASSLQNYGYTF. CDR3 in DNA: TGTGCCAGCAGTTTGCAGAACTATGGCTACACCTTC.

This sequence joins TRBV15 and TRBJ2-5, with unresolved D. V was trimmed by 3 bases and J by 2 bases, leaving 10 bases between them. The CDR3 extends over 14 amino acids. Germline V lookup: CDR1 LNHNV, CDR2 YYDKDF (reference sequence). CDR3 in amino acids: CATSSGVNQETQYF. The CDR3, as DNA: TGTGCCACCAGCAGTGGAGTTAATCAAGAGACCCAGTACTTC.

This chain joins TRBV6-5 and TRBJ2-7; possible D gene TRBD2, 5 bases. CDR1 and CDR2 (germline): MNHEY, SVGAGI. Trimming removed 2 bases from V and 4 bases from J, with 15 bases in between. This CDR3 contains 15 residues. The CDR3 nucleotides read TGTGCCAGCAGTTACCAGGACGGCGGGCCATACGAGCAGTACTTC. Its translation: CASSYQDGGPYEQYF.

The V and J genes are TRBV19 and TRBJ2-2; D is unresolved. With 8 bases removed from V and 0 bases from J, the gap between germline ends came to 13 bases. The CDR3 contains 15 residues. In germline, CDR1 is LNHDA, CDR2 SQIVND (reference sequence). For the CDR3, the DNA is TGTGCCAGTGGCCATCGAGGAGCGAACACCGGGGAGCTGTTTTTT. This encodes CASGHRGANTGELFF. Drawing the rest from reference TRBV19 and TRBJ2-2, the complete variable domain is DGGITQSPKYLFRKEGQNVTLSCEQNLNHDAMYWYRQDPGQGLRLIYYSQIVNDFQKGDIAEGYSVSREKKESFPLTVTSAQKNPTAFYLCASGHRGANTGELFFGEGSRLTVL.

The chain links TRBV4-3 to TRBJ2-1, with TRBD1 identical over 7 bases. Trimming removed 0 bases from V and 0 bases from J; junction bases left unmatched: 20. The CDR3 spans 22 residues. Germline V gene sequence: CDR1 LGHNA, CDR2 YSLEER. CDR3 sequence: CASSQEGQGGQVSPNSYNEQFF. The DNA for the CDR3 is TGCGCCAGCAGCCAAGAGGGTCAAGGAGGACAGGTGTCCCCTAACTCCTACAATGAGCAGTTCTTC.

The chain uses TRBV5-4 and TRBJ2-7, with TRBD2 matching over 9 bases. CDR1 is SGHNT and CDR2 is YYREEE in the germline V gene (reference sequence). V dropped 7 bases and J dropped 1; count of bases not matched to a gene: 3. The CDR3 totals 13 residues. This chain's CDR3 is CASRTSDSYEQYF. DNA of the CDR3: TGTGCCAGCCGGACTAGCGATTCCTACGAGCAGTACTTC.

The chain joins TRBV6-5 to TRBJ2-2, with D possibly TRBD2 on 7 matching bases. V lost 7 bases to trimming and J lost 3 bases, with 12 bases between them. Germline V gene data show CDR1 as MNHEY and CDR2 as SVGAGI. This CDR3 is 14 amino acids long. The CDR3 coding sequence is TGTGCCAGCACCGGGGGGCAGCACACCGGGGAGCTGTTTTTT. As protein: CASTGGQHTGELFF.

This sequence joins TRBV2 and TRBJ2-1; 8 positions match TRBD2. Germline trimming cut 5 bases from V and 1 base from J; bases unmatched to any gene: 1. Germline V gene lookup returns CDR1 SNHLY and CDR2 FYNNEI. This CDR3 is built from 14 residues. For the CDR3, the DNA is TGTGCCAGCAGTCCTAGCGGGTCCTACAATGAGCAGTTCTTC. Protein: CASSPSGSYNEQFF.

This rearrangement joins TRBV10-3 to TRBJ2-3, with D perhaps TRBD2 (7 bases). Germline CDR1 is ENHRY and CDR2 is SYGVKD. There are 15 residues in the CDR3. Trimming shortened V by 3 bases and J by 2 bases, and 12 bases separated the two germline ends. The CDR3 DNA reads as TGTGCCATCAGTGAAGGGGGGGCGGTCACAGATACGCAGTATTTT. Translated, it gives CAISEGGAVTDTQYF.

The chain couples TRBV5-3 to TRBJ1-4; D call uncertain. TRBV5-3 is annotated as an ORF whose role is uncertain. V was clipped by 0 bases and J by 7 bases, with 19 bases between them. This CDR3 is 17 amino acids long. The CDR3 here is CARSLAVIGCEGEKLFF. CDR3 coding DNA: TGTGCCAGAAGCTTGGCTGTAATTGGGTGTGAGGGTGAAAAACTGTTTTTT.

Here the CDR3 DNA reads TGTGCCAGCAGCGTAGCCGCGGGGCCGCAGTACGAGCAGTACTTC. It encodes CASSVAAGPQYEQYF. V gene TRBV9 combines with J gene TRBJ2-7, with TRBD2 as a possible D gene (6 bases). The germline V gene has CDR1 SGDLS and CDR2 YYNGEE. The V end lost 0 bases, the J end lost 4 bases, and 14 bases lay between the germline ends. The CDR3 has 15 amino acids.

The J gene is TRBJ1-2, the V gene TRBV5-1, with no clear D. CDR3 size: 17 residues. With 4 bases removed from V and 4 bases from J, the gap between germline ends came to 23 bases. In germline, CDR1 is SGHRS, CDR2 YFSETQ. CDR3 in amino acids: CASSLSGSEGNFYGYTF. CDR3 DNA: TGCGCCAGCAGCCTGTCGGGGTCGGAGGGCAACTTCTATGGCTACACCTTC.

V and J are TRBV10-1 and TRBJ1-1; weak D call: TRBD1 (5 bases). Per the germline V gene, CDR1 is WNHNN and CDR2 is SYGVQD (reference sequence). This CDR3 has 14 amino acids. V lost 0 bases and J 1 base, leaving 6 bases between the germline ends. The CDR3 nucleotides are TGCGCCAGCAGTGAGTCGGGGCCGAACACTGAAGCTTTCTTT. It yields the protein CASSESGPNTEAFF.